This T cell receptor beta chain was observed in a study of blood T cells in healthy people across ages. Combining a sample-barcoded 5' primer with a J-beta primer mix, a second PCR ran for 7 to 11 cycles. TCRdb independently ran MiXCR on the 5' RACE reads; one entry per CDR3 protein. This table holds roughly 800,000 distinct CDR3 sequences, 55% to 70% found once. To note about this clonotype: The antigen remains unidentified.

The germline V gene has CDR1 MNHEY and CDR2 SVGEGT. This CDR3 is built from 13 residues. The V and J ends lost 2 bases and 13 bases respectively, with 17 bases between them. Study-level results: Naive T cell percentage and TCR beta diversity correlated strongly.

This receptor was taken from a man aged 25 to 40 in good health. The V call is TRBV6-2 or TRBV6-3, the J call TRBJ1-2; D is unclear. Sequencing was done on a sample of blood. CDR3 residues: CASSYPEDFSSTF. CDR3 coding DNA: TGTGCCAGCAGTTACCCTGAAGACTTTTCAAGCACCTTC.